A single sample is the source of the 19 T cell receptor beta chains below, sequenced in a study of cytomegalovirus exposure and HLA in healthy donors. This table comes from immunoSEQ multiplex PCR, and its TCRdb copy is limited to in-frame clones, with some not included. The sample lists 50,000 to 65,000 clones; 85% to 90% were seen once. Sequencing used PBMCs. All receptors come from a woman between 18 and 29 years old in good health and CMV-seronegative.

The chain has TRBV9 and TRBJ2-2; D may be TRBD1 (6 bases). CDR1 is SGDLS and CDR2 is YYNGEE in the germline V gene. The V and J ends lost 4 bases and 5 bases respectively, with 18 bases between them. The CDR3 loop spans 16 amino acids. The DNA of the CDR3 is TGTGCCAGCAGCCCCCACCTGGACAGAAGAACCGGGGAGCTGTTTTTT. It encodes CASSPHLDRRTGELFF.

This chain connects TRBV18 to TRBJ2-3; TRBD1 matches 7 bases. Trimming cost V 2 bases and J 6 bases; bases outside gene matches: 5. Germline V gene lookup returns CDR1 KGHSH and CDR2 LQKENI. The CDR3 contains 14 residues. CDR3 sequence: CASSPRTGDDTQYF. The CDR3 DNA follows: TGTGCCAGCTCACCAAGGACAGGAGACGATACGCAGTATTTT.

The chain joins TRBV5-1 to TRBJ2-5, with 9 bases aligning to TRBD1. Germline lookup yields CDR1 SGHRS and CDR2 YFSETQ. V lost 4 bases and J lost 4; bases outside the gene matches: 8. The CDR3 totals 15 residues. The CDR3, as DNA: TGCGCCAGCAGCCCTGGGACAGGGTTAACAGAGACCCAGTACTTC. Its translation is CASSPGTGLTETQYF. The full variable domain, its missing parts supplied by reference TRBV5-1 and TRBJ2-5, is KAGVTQTPRYLIKTRGQQVTLSCSPISGHRSVSWYQQTPGQGLQFLFEYFSETQRNKGNFPGRFSGRQFSNSRSEMNVSTLELGDSALYLCASSPGTGLTETQYFGPGTRLLVL.

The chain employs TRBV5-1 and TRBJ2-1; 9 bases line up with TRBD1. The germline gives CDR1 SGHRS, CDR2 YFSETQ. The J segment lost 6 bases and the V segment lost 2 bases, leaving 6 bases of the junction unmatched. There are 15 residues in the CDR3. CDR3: CASSFAGTGLNEQFF. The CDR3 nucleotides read TGCGCCAGCAGCTTTGCCGGGACAGGGCTCAATGAGCAGTTCTTC. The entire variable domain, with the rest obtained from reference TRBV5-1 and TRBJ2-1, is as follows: KAGVTQTPRYLIKTRGQQVTLSCSPISGHRSVSWYQQTPGQGLQFLFEYFSETQRNKGNFPGRFSGRQFSNSRSEMNVSTLELGDSALYLCASSFAGTGLNEQFFGPGTRLTVL.

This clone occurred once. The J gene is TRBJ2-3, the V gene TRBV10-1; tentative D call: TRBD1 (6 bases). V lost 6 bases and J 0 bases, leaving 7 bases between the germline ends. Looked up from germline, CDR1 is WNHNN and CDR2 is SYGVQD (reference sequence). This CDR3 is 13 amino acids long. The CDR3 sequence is CASRQGSTDTQYF. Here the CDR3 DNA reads TGCGCCAGCAGACAGGGAAGCACAGATACGCAGTATTTT.

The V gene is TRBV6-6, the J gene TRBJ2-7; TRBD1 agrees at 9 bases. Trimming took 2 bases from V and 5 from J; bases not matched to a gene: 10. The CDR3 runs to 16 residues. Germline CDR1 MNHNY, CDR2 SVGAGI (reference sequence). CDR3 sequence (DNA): TGTGCCAGCAGTTACGAAGGGGACAGGGCATCGGACGAGCAGTACTTC. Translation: CASSYEGDRASDEQYF.

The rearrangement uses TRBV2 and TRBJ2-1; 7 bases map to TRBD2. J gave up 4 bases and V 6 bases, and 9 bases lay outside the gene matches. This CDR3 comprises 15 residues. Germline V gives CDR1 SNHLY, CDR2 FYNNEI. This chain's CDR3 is CASSGRDYLYNEQFF. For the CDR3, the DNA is TGTGCCAGCAGCGGCCGGGACTACCTTTACAATGAGCAGTTCTTC.

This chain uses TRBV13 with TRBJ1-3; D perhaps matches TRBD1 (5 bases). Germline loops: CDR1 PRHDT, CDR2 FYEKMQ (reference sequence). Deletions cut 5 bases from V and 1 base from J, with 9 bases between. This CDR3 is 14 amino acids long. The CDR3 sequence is CASSLQGSGNTIYF. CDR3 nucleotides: TGTGCCAGCAGCCTTCAGGGATCTGGAAACACCATATATTTT.

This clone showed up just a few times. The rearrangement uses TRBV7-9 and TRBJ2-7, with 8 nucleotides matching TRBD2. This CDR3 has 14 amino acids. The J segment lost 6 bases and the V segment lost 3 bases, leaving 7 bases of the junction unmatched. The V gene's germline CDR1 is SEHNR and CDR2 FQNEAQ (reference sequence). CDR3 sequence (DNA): TGTGCCAGCAGCTTGGTGGGACTAGGTCGCGAGCAGTACTTC. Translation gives CASSLVGLGREQYF.

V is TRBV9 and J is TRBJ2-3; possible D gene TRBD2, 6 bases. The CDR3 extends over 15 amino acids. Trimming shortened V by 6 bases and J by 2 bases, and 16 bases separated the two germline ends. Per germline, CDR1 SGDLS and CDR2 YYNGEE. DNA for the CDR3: TGTGCCAGCATCCCAAGGAGGGGCTCCACAGATACGCAGTATTTT. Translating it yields CASIPRRGSTDTQYF.

The CDR3 region is CASSSFDRTAIYF. The CDR3 DNA reads as TGTGCCAGCAGTTCCTTTGACAGGACCGCCATATATTTT. This chain uses TRBV28 with TRBJ1-3, with D possibly being TRBD1 (6 bases). V lost 4 bases and J lost 11, with 15 bases in between. This CDR3 has 13 amino acids. Germline V gives CDR1 MDHEN, CDR2 SYDVKM. Complete variable domain (other parts from reference TRBV28 and TRBJ1-3): DVKVTQSSRYLVKRTGEKVFLECVQDMDHENMFWYRQDPGLGLRLIYFSYDVKMKEKGDIPEGYSVSREKKERFSLILESASTNQTSMYLCASSSFDRTAIYFGEGSWLTVV.

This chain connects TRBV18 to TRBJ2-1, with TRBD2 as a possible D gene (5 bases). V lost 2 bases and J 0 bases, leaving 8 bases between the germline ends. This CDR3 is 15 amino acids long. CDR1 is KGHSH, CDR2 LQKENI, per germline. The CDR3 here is CASSPNRDSYNEQFF. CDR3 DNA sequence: TGTGCCAGCTCACCAAACCGGGACTCCTACAATGAGCAGTTCTTC.

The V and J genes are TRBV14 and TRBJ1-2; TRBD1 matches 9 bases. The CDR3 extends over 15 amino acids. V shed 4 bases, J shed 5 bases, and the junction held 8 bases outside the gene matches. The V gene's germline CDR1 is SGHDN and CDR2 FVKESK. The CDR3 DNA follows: TGTGCCAGCAGCCCCCAAGGGACAGGGACGTATGGCTACACCTTC. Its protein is CASSPQGTGTYGYTF.

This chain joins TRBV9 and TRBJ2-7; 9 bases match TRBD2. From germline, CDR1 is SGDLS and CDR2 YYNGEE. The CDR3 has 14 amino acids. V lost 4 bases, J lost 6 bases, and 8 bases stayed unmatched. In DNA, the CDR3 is TGTGCCAGCAGCCCCTGGCGGGAGGGCCGCGAGCAGTACTTC. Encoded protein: CASSPWREGREQYF.

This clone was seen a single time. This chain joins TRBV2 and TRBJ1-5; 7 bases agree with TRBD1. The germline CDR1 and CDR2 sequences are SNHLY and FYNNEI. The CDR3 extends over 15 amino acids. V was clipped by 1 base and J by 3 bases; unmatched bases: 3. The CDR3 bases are TGTGCCAGCAGTGAAGAGACAGGGTTCAATCAGCCCCAGCATTTT. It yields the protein CASSEETGFNQPQHF.

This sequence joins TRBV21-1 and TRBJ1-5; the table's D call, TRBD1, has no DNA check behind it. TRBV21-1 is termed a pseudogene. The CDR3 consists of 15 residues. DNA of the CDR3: TGTGCCAGCAGCACCGGACAGTTAGGGGGTCAGCCCCAGCATTTT. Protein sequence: CASSTGQLGGQPQHF.

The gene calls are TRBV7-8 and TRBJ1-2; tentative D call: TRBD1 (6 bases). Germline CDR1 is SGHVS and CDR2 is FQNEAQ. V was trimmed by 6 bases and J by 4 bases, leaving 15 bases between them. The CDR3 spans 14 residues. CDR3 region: CASRPRDTPYGYTF. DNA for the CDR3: TGTGCCAGCAGGCCCCGGGACACCCCCTATGGCTACACCTTC.

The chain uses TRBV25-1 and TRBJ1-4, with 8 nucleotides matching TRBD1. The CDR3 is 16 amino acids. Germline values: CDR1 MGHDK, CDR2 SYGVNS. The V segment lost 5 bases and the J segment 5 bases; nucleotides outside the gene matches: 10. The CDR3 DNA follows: TGTGCCAGCAGTATCCGGACAGGGCAACAGAATGAAAAACTGTTTTTT. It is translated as CASSIRTGQQNEKLFF.

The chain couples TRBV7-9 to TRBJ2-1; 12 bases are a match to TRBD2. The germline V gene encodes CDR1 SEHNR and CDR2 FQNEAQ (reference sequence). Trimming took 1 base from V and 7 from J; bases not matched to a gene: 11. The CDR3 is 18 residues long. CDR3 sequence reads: CASSLVGTGTSGSNEQFF. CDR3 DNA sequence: TGTGCCAGCAGCTTAGTAGGCACCGGGACTAGCGGGTCAAATGAGCAGTTCTTC.